In this sample, the clone carrying this T cell receptor (beta chain) turned up many times. Its antigen is undetermined. These data belong to a study of regulatory T cells in long-lasting Graves disease. Time point defined: newly diagnosed GD, antithyroid drugs for less than 3 months. Preparation of the TCR library used RNA extracted from PBMCs. HTBI primers from iRepertoire and Arm-PCR of CDR3 regions yielded the TCR beta libraries. TCRdb redid the calling of the multiplex PCR reads with MiXCR, one entry per CDR3 protein. The profile covers around 500,000 distinct CDR3 sequences, with around 12% appearing a single time and 7.5% to 9% taken by the ten largest. Points from the study as a whole: Few sampled subjects may have lowered accuracy.

The CDR3 runs 15 residues. Per germline, CDR1 MNHEY and CDR2 SVGEGT. V trimming: 4 bases; J trimming: 3 bases; junction bases outside the gene matches: 3. These data also formed part of another study, on T cells in Graves' hyperthyroidism and ophthalmopathy. This second study says: RT-PCR in the first round (using the HTBI primer set) targeted the TCR CDR3. Classification by a 13 V-J model distinguished ophthalmopathy from stable hyperthyroidism.

Source: peripheral blood mononuclear cells (PBMCs), taken at new diagnosis, from a patient treated with antithyroid drugs. The origin of this receptor is a woman aged 30 to 39 with Graves disease. This sequence joins TRBV6-2 or TRBV6-3 and TRBJ1-5, with 10 bases matching TRBD1. The chain's CDR3 is CASSLTGGINQPQHF. The CDR3 nucleotides read TGTGCCAGCAGTTTGACAGGGGGCATCAATCAGCCCCAGCATTTT.